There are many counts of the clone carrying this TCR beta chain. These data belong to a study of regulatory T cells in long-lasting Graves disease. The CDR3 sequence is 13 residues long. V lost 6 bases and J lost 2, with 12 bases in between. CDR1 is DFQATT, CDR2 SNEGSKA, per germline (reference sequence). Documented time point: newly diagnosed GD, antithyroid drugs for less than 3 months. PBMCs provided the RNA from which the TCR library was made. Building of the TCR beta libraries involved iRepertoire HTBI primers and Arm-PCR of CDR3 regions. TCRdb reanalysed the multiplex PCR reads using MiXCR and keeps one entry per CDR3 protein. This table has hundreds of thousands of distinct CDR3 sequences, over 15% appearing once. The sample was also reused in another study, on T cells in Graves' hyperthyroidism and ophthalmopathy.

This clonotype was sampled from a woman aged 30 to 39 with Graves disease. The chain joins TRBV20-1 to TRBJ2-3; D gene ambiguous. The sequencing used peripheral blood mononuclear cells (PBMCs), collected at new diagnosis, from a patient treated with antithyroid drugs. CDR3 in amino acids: CSARPPYTDTQYF. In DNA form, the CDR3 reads TGCAGTGCCAGGCCGCCATACACAGATACGCAGTATTTT.